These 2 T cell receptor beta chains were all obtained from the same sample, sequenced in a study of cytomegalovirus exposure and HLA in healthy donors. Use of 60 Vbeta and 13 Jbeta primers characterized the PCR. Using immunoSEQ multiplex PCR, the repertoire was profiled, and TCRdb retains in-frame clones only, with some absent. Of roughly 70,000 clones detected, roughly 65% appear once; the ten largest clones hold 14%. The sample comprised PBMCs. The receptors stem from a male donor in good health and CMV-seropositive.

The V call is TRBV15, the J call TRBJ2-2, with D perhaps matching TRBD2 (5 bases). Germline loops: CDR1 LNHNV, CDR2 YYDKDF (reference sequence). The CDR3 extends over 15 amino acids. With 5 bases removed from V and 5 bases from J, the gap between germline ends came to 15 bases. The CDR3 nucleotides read TGTGCCACCAGCGAAGAAGGGAGTTGGACCGGGGAGCTGTTTTTT. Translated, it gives CATSEEGSWTGELFF. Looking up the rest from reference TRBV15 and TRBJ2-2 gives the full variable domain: DAMVIQNPRYQVTQFGKPVTLSCSQTLNHNVMYWYQQKSSQAPKLLFHYYDKDFNNEADTPDNFQSRRPNTSFCFLDIRSPGLGDTAMYLCATSEEGSWTGELFFGEGSRLTVL.

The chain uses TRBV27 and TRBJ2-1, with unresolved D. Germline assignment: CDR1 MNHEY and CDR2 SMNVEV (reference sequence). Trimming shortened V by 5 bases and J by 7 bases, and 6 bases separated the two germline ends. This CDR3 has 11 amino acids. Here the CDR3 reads CASSTYNEQFF. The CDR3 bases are TGTGCCAGCAGTACTTATAATGAGCAGTTCTTC.